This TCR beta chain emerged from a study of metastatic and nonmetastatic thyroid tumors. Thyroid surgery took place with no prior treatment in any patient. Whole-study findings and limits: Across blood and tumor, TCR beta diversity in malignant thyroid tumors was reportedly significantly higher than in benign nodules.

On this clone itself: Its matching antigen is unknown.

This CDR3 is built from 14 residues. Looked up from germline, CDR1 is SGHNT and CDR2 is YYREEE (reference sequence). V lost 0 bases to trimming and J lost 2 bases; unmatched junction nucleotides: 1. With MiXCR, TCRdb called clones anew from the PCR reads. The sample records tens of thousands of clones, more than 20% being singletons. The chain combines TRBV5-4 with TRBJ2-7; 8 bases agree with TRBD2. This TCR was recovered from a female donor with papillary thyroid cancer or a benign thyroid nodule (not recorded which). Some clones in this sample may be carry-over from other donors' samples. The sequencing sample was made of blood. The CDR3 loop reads CASSLAGGAYEQYF. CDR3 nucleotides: TGTGCCAGCAGCTTGGCCGGGGGGGCCTACGAGCAGTACTTC.